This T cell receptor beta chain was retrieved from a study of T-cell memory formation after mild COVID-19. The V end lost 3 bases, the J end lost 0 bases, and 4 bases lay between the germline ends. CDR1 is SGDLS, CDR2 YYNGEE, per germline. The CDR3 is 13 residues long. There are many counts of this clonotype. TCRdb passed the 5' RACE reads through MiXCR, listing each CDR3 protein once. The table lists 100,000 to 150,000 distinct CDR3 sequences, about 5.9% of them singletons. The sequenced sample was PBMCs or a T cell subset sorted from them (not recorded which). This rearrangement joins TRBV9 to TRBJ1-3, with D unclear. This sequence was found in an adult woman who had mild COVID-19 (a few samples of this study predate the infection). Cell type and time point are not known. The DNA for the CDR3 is TGTGCCAGCAGCGGGAACTCTGGAAACACCATATATTTT. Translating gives CASSGNSGNTIYF. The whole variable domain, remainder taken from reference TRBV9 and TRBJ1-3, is DSGVTQTPKHLITATGQRVTLRCSPRSGDLSVYWYQQSLDQGLQFLIQYYNGEERAKGNILERFSAQQFPDLHSELNLSSLELGDSALYFCASSGNSGNTIYFGEGSWLTVV.